Listed below are T cell receptor beta chains from one sample, sequenced in a study of blood T cell repertoires in COVID-19. TCRdb's table, derived via immunoSEQ multiplex PCR, lists solely in-frame clones and lacks some. Among 190,000 or so clones listed, 80% to 90% were seen once. The sequencing sample was made of PBMCs or T cells enriched from blood (not recorded which). All receptors come from a man aged 18-30 years with acute COVID-19. Both conserved end residues are part of each CDR3. D genes are given only for firm matches. Size tells how often a clone was seen (once, few, many) or the class of an expanded clone, and some rows leave it out.

- | - | TRBJ2-7 | TRBV24-1 | TGTGCCACCAGTGATCGACAGTTCCCGATCTACGAGCAGTACTTC | CATSDRQFPIYEQYF
- | - | TRBJ2-1 | TRBV7-9 | TGTGCCAGCAGCCCCTCCATCCCCACTAGTAAGAGTGAGCAGTTCTTC | CASSPSIPTSKSEQFF
TRBD1 | - | TRBJ2-5 | TRBV28 | TGTGCCAGCAGTTTACCCTTCATAACAGGGGGCATGCAGACCCAGTACTTC | CASSLPFITGGMQTQYF
TRBD1 | - | TRBJ2-7 | TRBV7-2 | TGTGCCAGCAGCTCAGGGACAGGAGCCACCTACGAGCAGTACTTC | CASSSGTGATYEQYF
TRBD1 | - | TRBJ2-7 | TRBV5-5 | TGTGCCAGCAGCTTTAAGACAGGGTCCTACGAGCAGTACTTC | CASSFKTGSYEQYF
TRBD2 | - | TRBJ2-5 | TRBV6-5 | TGTGCCAGCAATGTACTAGCGGGAGCGATTGAGACCCAGTACTTC | CASNVLAGAIETQYF
- | - | TRBJ2-6 | TRBV7-9 | TGTGCCAGCAGCTCCCGGCGAGGGAGGGGGGCCAACGTCCTGACTTTC | CASSSRRGRGANVLTF
TRBD2 | - | TRBJ2-1 | TRBV5-4 | TGTGCCAGCAGCTTGCGCACTAGCGGGAGTAATGAGCAGTTCTTC | CASSLRTSGSNEQFF
TRBD1 | - | TRBJ1-4 | TRBV5-5 | TGTGCCAGCAGCGGGACAGGGAACGTTGGAGAAAAACTGTTTTTT | CASSGTGNVGEKLFF
- | - | TRBJ1-1 | TRBV19 | TGTGCCAGTAGTATGCTAATGAACACTGAAGCTTTCTTT | CASSMLMNTEAFF
TRBD1 | - | TRBJ2-5 | TRBV19 | TGTGCCAGTAGTAGGCCACCGACAGGGGGACAAGAGACCCAGTACTTC | CASSRPPTGGQETQYF
TRBD2 | - | TRBJ2-1 | TRBV24-1 | TGTGCCACCAGTGCCCCGGGACTAGCGGGGTACAATGAGCAGTTCTTC | CATSAPGLAGYNEQFF
TRBD2 | once | TRBJ2-7 | TRBV6-5 | TGTGCCAGCAGTTCCCAGGCTGCGGGGGCCTACGAGCAGTACTTC | CASSSQAAGAYEQYF
TRBD1 | - | TRBJ1-5 | TRBV19 | TGTGCCAGTAGTATAGACGATGGGACAGGGATTATTTCTAGCAATCAGCCCCAGCATTTT | CASSIDDGTGIISSNQPQHF
- | - | TRBJ1-3 | TRBV6-1 | TGTGCCAGCAGTGAAGCGCTTTCCCTCGGGAACACCATATATTTT | CASSEALSLGNTIYF
TRBD2 | - | TRBJ2-1 | TRBV28 | TGTGCCAGCAGTGCGGGACTAGCCGACTACAATGAGCAGTTCTTC | CASSAGLADYNEQFF
TRBD2 | - | TRBJ2-3 | TRBV5-5 | TGTGCCAGTTCTGAAAAGGTAGCGGGTGCAGATACGCAGTATTTT | CASSEKVAGADTQYF
TRBD2 | - | TRBJ2-3 | TRBV7-9 | TGTGCCAGCAGCCTAGGGCTAGCGGACGCAGATACGCAGTATTTT | CASSLGLADADTQYF
- | - | TRBJ1-1 | TRBV28 | TGTGCCAGCAGTCAATACACTGAAGCTTTCTTT | CASSQYTEAFF
TRBD1 | - | TRBJ1-2 | TRBV30 | TGTGCCTGGAGTGTGGGGACAGGTGGCTACACCTTC | CAWSVGTGGYTF
- | - | TRBJ1-1 | TRBV6-5 | TGTGCCAGCAGGGGTGAACAGGGTAGCACTGAAGCTTTCTTT | CASRGEQGSTEAFF
TRBD1 | - | TRBJ1-1 | TRBV6-6 | TGTGCCAGCAGTTTCCCCGGGACAGGGGGCGTCGCTTTCTTT | CASSFPGTGGVAFF
TRBD2 | - | TRBJ2-1 | TRBV11-3 | TGTGCCAGCAGCTTAGATGGGACTAGCGGGATTTACAATGAGCAGTTCTTC | CASSLDGTSGIYNEQFF
- | - | TRBJ1-3 | TRBV2 | TGTGCCAGCAGATACAGGGAATCTCCTGGAAACACCATATATTTT | CASRYRESPGNTIYF
TRBD2 | - | TRBJ2-3 | TRBV5-1 | TGCGCCAGCAGCTCTACACTAGCGGGAGGGACAGATACGCAGTATTTT | CASSSTLAGGTDTQYF
- | few | TRBJ2-7 | TRBV28 | TGTGCCAGCAGTTTCTCAGAATCGAACCTCGACGAGCAGTACTTC | CASSFSESNLDEQYF
TRBD1 | - | TRBJ1-6 | TRBV7-9 | TGTGCCAGCAGTCGGGACAGCCTTAATTCACCCCTCCACTTT | CASSRDSLNSPLHF
TRBD1 | - | TRBJ1-2 | TRBV14 | TGTGCCAGCAGCCAAGATTTACCCCGGACAGGGGGCCGTGGCTACACCTTC | CASSQDLPRTGGRGYTF